These T cell receptor beta chains were read from a single sample in a study of cytomegalovirus exposure and HLA in healthy donors. Profiling relied on immunoSEQ multiplex PCR, and the TCRdb table lists in-frame clones only, not all of them. This sample lists approximately 79,000 clones; its ten largest clones have around 5%. The sample taken for sequencing was PBMCs. The receptors were sampled from a man aged 35 to 55 in good health and CMV-seronegative. The CDR3 runs from the conserved cysteine through the conserved F or W. The D gene is left open where the match is weak.

j_call d_call v_call cdr3_nt cdr3_aa
TRBJ2-3 . TRBV5-1 TGCGCCAGCAGAATAGCGGGACAGGGTAAAGATACGCAGTATTTT CASRIAGQGKDTQYF
TRBJ1-2 TRBD1 TRBV6-6 TGTGCCAGCAGTTTCCAGACAGGGGCTTATGGCTACACCTTC CASSFQTGAYGYTF
TRBJ2-1 . TRBV7-8 TGTGCCAGCAGCAGGACAAGCGCCTACAATGAGCAGTTCTTC CASSRTSAYNEQFF
TRBJ2-2 . TRBV6-5 TGTGCCAGCAGTTACCGCCCCGAGTTGGCCGGGGAGCTGTTTTTT CASSYRPELAGELFF
TRBJ1-5 TRBD1 TRBV28 TGTGCCAGCAGTTCCTCTCGGACAGGGAGCCTCCGGCCCCAGCATTTT CASSSSRTGSLRPQHF
TRBJ1-6 TRBD1 TRBV4-3 TGCGCCAGCAGCCAGCTGTGGGGACAGACGGACTCACCCCTCCACTTT CASSQLWGQTDSPLHF
TRBJ1-1 . TRBV5-6 TGTGCCAGCAGCCCCACTCCAAGGAACACTGAAGCTTTCTTT CASSPTPRNTEAFF
TRBJ1-3 . TRBV21-1 TGTGCCAGCAGAGAACTCGTGAGCTCTGGAAACACCATATATTTT CASRELVSSGNTIYF
TRBJ2-7 . TRBV11-3 TGTGCCAGCAGCCCCCAAGTATTCGAGCAGTACTTC CASSPQVFEQYF
TRBJ2-2 . TRBV6-1 TGTGCCAGCAGTGACCCGGGACACTTACTTCGGAACACCGGGGAGCTGTTTTTT CASSDPGHLLRNTGELFF
TRBJ2-3 TRBD1 TRBV7-8 TGTGCCAGCAGCCAGACAGGGGCTCCAGATACGCAGTATTTT CASSQTGAPDTQYF
TRBJ2-4 TRBD2 TRBV7-2 TGTGCCAGCAGCTTAATGTGGGGGGGGGCCAAAAACATTCAGTACTTC CASSLMWGGAKNIQYF
TRBJ1-5 . TRBV21-1 TGTGCCAAACTCGACAGGGAGGTTGAGTACCAGCCCCAGCATTTT CAKLDREVEYQPQHF
TRBJ2-5 . TRBV6-5 TGTGCCAGCAGTTACATAGGAGAAAGAGAGACCCAGTACTTC CASSYIGERETQYF
TRBJ2-7 TRBD2 TRBV28 TGTGCCAGCAGGAGGACTAGCCTCCAGCAGTACTTC CASRRTSLQQYF
TRBJ1-2 . TRBV6-1 TGTGCCAGCAGTGTAGTCCCTAACTATGGCTACACCTTC CASSVVPNYGYTF
TRBJ2-7 TRBD1 TRBV5-1 TGCGCCAGCAGCTTGGTCGCAAGGACAGGCTGGGGGGAGCAGTACTTC CASSLVARTGWGEQYF
TRBJ2-4 . TRBV28 TGTGCCAGCAGACGTGGCACACAGCTAGCCAAAAACATTCAGTACTTC CASRRGTQLAKNIQYF
TRBJ1-5 . TRBV19 TGTGCCAGTAGTGGCAGGGTTTACAATCAGCCCCAGCATTTT CASSGRVYNQPQHF
TRBJ1-5 . TRBV6-6 TGTGCCAGCAGTTACTCTCGAGATCAGCCCCAGCATTTT CASSYSRDQPQHF
TRBJ1-1 . TRBV2 TGTGCCAGTTCGAGGGAAATGGGCACTGAAGCTTTCTTT CASSREMGTEAFF
TRBJ2-1 TRBD1 TRBV6-5 TGTGCCAGCAGCCGGACAGGCAATGAGCAGTTCTTC CASSRTGNEQFF
TRBJ1-3 TRBD1 TRBV30 TGTGCCTGGAGTGTACTAGGGGGCGTCGGAAACACCATATATTTT CAWSVLGGVGNTIYF
TRBJ2-2 . TRBV19 TGTGCCAGTAGTAACCCCCCCGGGGGCGGGGAGCTGTTTTTT CASSNPPGGGELFF
TRBJ2-1 TRBD2 TRBV11-3 TGTGCCAGCAGCCTAACGACTAGCGGGGGGACCTACAATGAGCAGTTCTTC CASSLTTSGGTYNEQFF
TRBJ1-5 . TRBV6-5 TGTGCCAGCAGTGAAGCAAGACCGGGGCCCCAGCATTTT CASSEARPGPQHF
TRBJ2-7 TRBD2 TRBV4-2 TGTGCCAGCAGCCAAGGAGCGGGGGGGCCCCGAGAGCAGTACTTC CASSQGAGGPREQYF
TRBJ2-3 . TRBV28 TGTGCCAGCAGTTCACGGGCAGATACGCAGTATTTT CASSSRADTQYF
TRBJ1-1 TRBD1 TRBV19 TGTGCCAGCTCGAGGGACAGGGACACTGAAGCTTTCTTT CASSRDRDTEAFF
TRBJ1-1 . TRBV9 TGTGCCAGCAGCCCACACGGGGGGACCGGTGGCACTGAAGCTTTCTTT CASSPHGGTGGTEAFF
TRBJ2-7 . TRBV27 TGTGCCAGCAGTCGGGGAGCGGCTTTGAGCTCCTACGAGCAGTACTTC CASSRGAALSSYEQYF
TRBJ2-7 . TRBV4-1 TGCGCCAGCAGCCAAGTGCACGGGAGATCCTACGAGCAGTACTTC CASSQVHGRSYEQYF
TRBJ1-4 TRBD1 TRBV6-1 TGTGCCAGCAGAACAGGACAGGGAGGGGAAAAACTGTTTTTT CASRTGQGGEKLFF
TRBJ2-3 TRBD2 TRBV5-1 TGCGCCAGCATGACTAGCGGAATCACAGATACGCAGTATTTT CASMTSGITDTQYF
TRBJ2-7 TRBD2 TRBV5-4 TGTGCCAGCAGCCTGATAGCGGGAGTGAAACACGAGCAGTACTTC CASSLIAGVKHEQYF
TRBJ1-6 . TRBV2 TGTGCCAGCAGTGTACAGGGTAGAAATTCACCCCTCCACTTT CASSVQGRNSPLHF
TRBJ1-1 . TRBV5-1 TGCGCCAGCAGCCAAAAAACAGTACCCACTGAAGCTTTCTTT CASSQKTVPTEAFF
TRBJ1-3 TRBD1 TRBV4-2 TGTGCCAGCAGCCTAGGACAGGGTATTGGAAACACCATATATTTT CASSLGQGIGNTIYF
TRBJ2-3 TRBD1 TRBV30 TGTGCCTGGAGTGTTAGTATCGACAGGGGGCTTGCAGATACGCAGTATTTT CAWSVSIDRGLADTQYF
TRBJ1-1 . TRBV27 TGTGCCAGCAGTTTGGAATATAGGCCGGGAGAAGCTTTCTTT CASSLEYRPGEAFF
TRBJ2-2 . TRBV11-2 TGTGCCAGCAGCTTAGAATGGGGCATCGGGGAGCTGTTTTTT CASSLEWGIGELFF
TRBJ2-5 TRBD2 TRBV7-2 TGTGCCAGCAGACTAGGGACTAGCGGGAGGGCCGCTGAGACCCAGTACTTC CASRLGTSGRAAETQYF
TRBJ1-2 TRBD1 TRBV7-9 TGTGCCAGCAGTCCATCGACAGGGGAGGGCTACACCTTC CASSPSTGEGYTF
TRBJ2-3 . TRBV5-1 TGCGCCAGCAGCTTGGCAGGACTCCAATCAGATACGCAGTATTTT CASSLAGLQSDTQYF
TRBJ2-7 . TRBV20-1 TGCAGTGCCCTCGTGGGCGTCGAGCAGTACTTC CSALVGVEQYF
TRBJ1-5 . TRBV6-5 TGTGCCAGCAGTGCCAGCAACAGGCAGCCCCAGCATTTT CASSASNRQPQHF
TRBJ2-2 . TRBV5-1 TGCGCCAGCAGCCGATTCACAGGGTACACCGGGGAGCTGTTTTTT CASSRFTGYTGELFF
TRBJ1-2 . TRBV9 TGTGCCAGCAGCGAGCAGACCGGGACTTCCTATGGCTACACCTTC CASSEQTGTSYGYTF
TRBJ2-3 TRBD2 TRBV9 TGTGCCAGCAGCCTCGGGAGGGCGTTTGGAGATACGCAGTATTTT CASSLGRAFGDTQYF
TRBJ2-7 . TRBV9 TGTGCCAGCAGCGTAGGCGGAGGTACCTACGAGCAGTACTTC CASSVGGGTYEQYF
TRBJ1-5 TRBD1 TRBV7-9 TGTGCCAGCAGCTTAAGGGGTAAGGTGACAGGGGTTAGCAATCAGCCCCAGCATTTT CASSLRGKVTGVSNQPQHF
TRBJ1-4 TRBD1 TRBV28 TGTGCCAGCAGTATCCTTGGACAGGAGGGAAAACTGTTTTTT CASSILGQEGKLFF
TRBJ2-1 TRBD1 TRBV5-1 TGCGCCAGCAGCTTAAGGACAGGTTACAATGAGCAGTTCTTC CASSLRTGYNEQFF
TRBJ1-2 . TRBV6-6 TGTGCCAGCAGTTACAAGACATTTAGTTATGGCTACACCTTC CASSYKTFSYGYTF